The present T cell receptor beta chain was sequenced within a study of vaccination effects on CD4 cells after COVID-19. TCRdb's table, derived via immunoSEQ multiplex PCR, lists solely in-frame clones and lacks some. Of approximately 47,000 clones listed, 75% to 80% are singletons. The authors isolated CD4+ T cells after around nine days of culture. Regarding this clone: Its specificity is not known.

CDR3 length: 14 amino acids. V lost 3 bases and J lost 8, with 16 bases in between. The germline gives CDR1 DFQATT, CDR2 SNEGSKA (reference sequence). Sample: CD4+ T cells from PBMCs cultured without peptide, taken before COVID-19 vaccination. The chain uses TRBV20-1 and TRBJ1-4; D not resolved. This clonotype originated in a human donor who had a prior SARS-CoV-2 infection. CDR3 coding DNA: TGCAGTGCTAGTTTGGGTCCTGTAGGAGAAAAACTGTTTTTT. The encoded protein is CSASLGPVGEKLFF.